This T cell receptor beta chain was identified in a study of cytotoxic CD8 clonotypes in ibrutinib-treated CLL (dated by TCRdb to the early 2020s). Looking at the study overall: The cohort was composed of ten to eleven relapsed/refractory and 15 treatment-naive patients; IGHV unmutated status was identified in approximately 18 patients. Of the roughly 90 people in the trial, some 28 had longitudinal samples available. An average of about 250,000 productive templates and 94,082 productive rearrangements was obtained per sample. All remission and progressive disease samples were collected while patients were still receiving ibrutinib. Responses were partial in about 25 patients and complete in 2; after median about 5.5 years follow-up, about 15 stayed in remission and about twelve progressed. Cryopreserved peripheral blood mononuclear cells were collected at three points: before therapy, at response, and at either sustained remission or disease progression. Response samples were obtained after a median of 12 months of treatment, with a range of about 6 to 36 months. On the study overall, not on this receptor specifically: Clonality increased at ibrutinib response, stayed stable in sustained remission, and fell back toward baseline at progression. Sustained-remission and progressing patients did not have matched sampling times, and lymph node repertoires were not examined. Public clonotypes were rare and either contracted or stayed stable during treatment, and the rise in clonality at ibrutinib response reflected the expansion of private clonotypes. Baseline clonality exceeded that of age-matched healthy donors and correlated strongly with circulating CD8+ T-cell counts.

Concerning this clone itself: The antigen this receptor binds is unknown. Base qualities are not recorded, but no much larger clone differs from it by a single base.

The sample's time point, from its label and the paper: approximately 11 months on ibrutinib. For TCR beta library preparation, roughly 2 micrograms of genomic DNA was extracted from cryopreserved PBMCs. Longitudinal blood samples from CLL patients on ibrutinib monotherapy were analyzed using high-throughput TCR beta sequencing. Patients were enrolled in a phase 2 open-label single-center ibrutinib monotherapy trial. From a lookup of the germline V gene, CDR1 and CDR2 are KGHSH and LQKENI. Its CDR3 holds 13 amino acids, cysteine through phenylalanine. Here the CDR3 DNA is all that survives: 39 bases in frame from base 1. V gives up 3 bases and J gives up 2 bases, and the segment between their germline ends measures 7 bases. Each clonotype received, on average, 10x coverage in deep resolution sequencing performed on a MiSeq, where the target depth lay between 1 in 1 million and 1 in 200,000 T cells. The immunoSEQ hsTCRB Kit was used to generate TCR beta libraries. The authors processed their data as follows. The data were analyzed with ImmunoSEQ Analyzer and ImmunoSEQ Data Assistant, and V, D and J gene assignments followed IMGT definitions. Clonality was computed as one minus normalized Shannon entropy of productive rearrangement frequencies, ranging from 0 to 1. Only overrepresented clonotypes making up at least 0.05% of each patient's repertoire were included in the public clonotype analysis. Thirteen repertoires from age-matched healthy donors, obtained from immuneACCESS, served as clonality controls. TCRdb re-hosts the immuneACCESS table, in-frame sequences only. Its copies lack some clones; in the studies checked, an unresolved V gene accounts for under half of them, and the cause for the rest is not known. D and trimming come from the DNA, and the V and J calls and clone size come from that table. A total of tens of thousands of clones appear in this sample, less than 75% of them only once. About 14% of the sample is in the top ten clones.

Sequenced here: PBMCs, sampled after 12 months of ibrutinib treatment. The receptor was isolated from a human donor with chronic lymphocytic leukemia. The chain couples TRBV18 to TRBJ1-1; the D gene assignment is ambiguous. The nucleotides are TGTGCCAGCTCACCGGGGAGAAACACTGAAGCTTTCTTT. This is translated as CASSPGRNTEAFF.